Following are 18 T cell receptor beta chains from one sample sequenced in a study of neurological immune-mediated disorders (dated by TCRdb to the late 2010s). This sample's time point label indicates: longitudinal time-point 2. The receptor library was made with 5' RACE. Sequencing took place on an Illumina HiSeq 2500. Using fastp trimming at Q25 and MiXCR clonotype assembly, TCRdb reanalyzed the public sequencing data and kept in-frame beta chains. One record per CDR3 amino acid sequence lists the most common genes and DNA. This sample comprises 57,000 or so distinct CDR3 sequences, about 10% of them detected only once. The ten largest clones represent 9.5% to 15% of the sample. The sample comprised PBMCs. The receptor source for this set is a man aged 30 to 39 in good health.

This clonotype appeared many times. This chain uses TRBV7-6 with TRBJ1-1, with TRBD1 as a possible D gene (6 bases). Trimming stripped 0 bases from V and 6 bases from J, with 14 bases between. This CDR3 has 15 residues. Looked up from germline, CDR1 is SGHVS and CDR2 is FNYEAQ. CDR3: CASSLASRGVSEAFF. The CDR3 region has the DNA TGTGCCAGCAGCTTAGCGAGTAGGGGGGTCTCTGAAGCTTTCTTT.

J is TRBJ2-3 and V is TRBV28, with 7 bases aligning to TRBD2. Losses at the gene ends were 6 bases for V and 5 bases for J; bases not matched to a gene: 8. Looked up from germline, CDR1 is MDHEN and CDR2 is SYDVKM. The CDR3 totals 14 residues. CDR3 bases: TGTGCCAGCAGCCCTTGGGGGGGGGAAGATACGCAGTATTTT. As protein: CASSPWGGEDTQYF.

In this sample, this clonotype turned up many times. The chain links TRBV5-4 to TRBJ2-1, with 8 bases fitting TRBD2. The CDR3 loop spans 15 amino acids. V was pared by 4 bases and J by 4 bases, with 7 bases of the junction left unmatched. Germline CDR1 reads SGHNT; CDR2 reads YYREEE (reference sequence). CDR3 sequence reads: CASSPSGQSYNEQFF. Here the CDR3 DNA reads TGTGCCAGCAGCCCTAGCGGGCAGAGTTACAATGAGCAGTTCTTC.

The chain carries TRBV20-1 and TRBJ2-2; TRBD1 or TRBD2 may be the D gene (5 bases each). This CDR3 has 15 residues. The germline V gene encodes CDR1 DFQATT and CDR2 SNEGSKA (reference sequence). V was cut by 6 bases and J by 8 bases, with 22 bases left in between. CDR3 amino acids: CSADGDLTTTGELFF. The DNA of the CDR3 is TGCAGTGCGGACGGGGACCTCACAACAACAGGGGAGCTGTTTTTT.

This clonotype was recorded at least ten times. This chain connects TRBV5-1 to TRBJ2-2, with D uncertain. V lost 0 bases, J lost 6 bases, and 18 bases lay in between. This CDR3 has 17 amino acids. Per germline, CDR1 SGHRS and CDR2 YFSETQ. CDR3 loop: CASSLAGSNPLPGELFF. CDR3 bases: TGCGCCAGCAGCTTGGCCGGGTCTAACCCACTCCCCGGGGAGCTGTTTTTT.

There are a few counts of this clonotype. This chain links TRBV10-3 with TRBJ2-3; tentatively, D is TRBD1 (5 bases). V dropped 3 bases and J dropped 2 bases, with 12 bases sitting between them. Germline V gene data show CDR1 as ENHRY and CDR2 as SYGVKD. This CDR3 region has 15 residues. CDR3 nucleotide sequence: TGTGCCATCAGTGAAAGGACAAGGAACACAGATACGCAGTATTTT. Protein: CAISERTRNTDTQYF.

This clonotype occurred many times. V and J are TRBV11-2 and TRBJ2-4, with D unclear. The CDR3 consists of 12 residues. The ends were cut back, 2 bases at V and 8 bases at J, with 7 bases in the middle. Germline V CDR1 and CDR2: SGHAT, FQNNGV. The CDR3 loop reads CASSLRVDIQYF. In DNA, the CDR3 is TGTGCCAGCAGCTTAAGGGTGGACATTCAGTACTTC.

Many counts were recorded for this clonotype. The genes are TRBV20-1 and TRBJ2-1, with TRBD1 matching over 8 bases. The V gene's germline CDR1 is DFQATT and CDR2 SNEGSKA (reference sequence). With 2 bases clipped from V and 7 bases from J, the junction kept 10 bases outside the gene matches. The CDR3 sequence is 15 residues long. CDR3 loop: CSARNWQGARNEQFF. CDR3 bases: TGCAGTGCTAGAAATTGGCAGGGGGCGCGAAATGAGCAGTTCTTC.

This clonotype occurred once. At one end, the junction sequence differs from germline, possibly due to a read error. V and J are TRBV9 and TRBJ2-5; D possibly corresponds to TRBD2 (6 bases). The CDR3 covers 16 residues. From germline, CDR1 is SGDLS and CDR2 YYNGEE. The CDR3 protein is CASSVAVSSVKETPYF. The DNA of the CDR3 is TGTGCCAGCAGCGTAGCCGTTTCTAGCGTAAAAGAGACCCCGTACTTC.

This clonotype has at least ten counts. The chain links TRBV6-1 to TRBJ1-5; D not resolved. The CDR3 consists of 15 residues. Between the trimmed V and J ends, which lost 4 bases and 1 base, there was a span of 11 bases. CDR1 is MNHNS, CDR2 SASEGT, per germline. CDR3 residues: CASSVFPESNQPQHF. CDR3 nucleotides: TGTGCCAGCAGTGTGTTCCCGGAAAGCAATCAGCCCCAGCATTTT.

In its sample, this clonotype was seen many times. The V and J genes are TRBV20-1 and TRBJ2-5, with 7 nucleotides matching TRBD2. This CDR3 spans 14 amino acids. Per germline, CDR1 DFQATT and CDR2 SNEGSKA (reference sequence). The J segment lost 7 bases and the V segment lost 4 bases, leaving 12 bases of the junction unmatched. CDR3 DNA sequence: TGCAGTGCTACCCCTAATGGCGGGAGTGGGACCCAGTACTTC. This translates into CSATPNGGSGTQYF.

This clonotype has at least ten counts. The chain recombines TRBV20-1 with TRBJ2-7, with D unclear. The V and J ends lost 0 bases and 10 bases respectively, with 16 bases between them. CDR3 length: 13 residues. Germline lookup yields CDR1 DFQATT and CDR2 SNEGSKA (reference sequence). The CDR3 reads CSARDRSITSQYF. CDR3 sequence (DNA): TGCAGTGCTAGAGATAGGTCGATCACATCCCAGTACTTC.

This clonotype was counted ten times or more. V usage is TRBV5-1 and J usage is TRBJ2-5; 9 bases are shared with TRBD2. This CDR3 region has 16 residues. Germline lookup yields CDR1 SGHRS and CDR2 YFSETQ. Trimming removed 3 bases from V and 5 bases from J; junction bases left unmatched: 11. CDR3 residues: CASSSTPGLAAETQYF. CDR3 DNA sequence: TGCGCCAGCAGCTCCACGCCGGGACTAGCAGCGGAGACCCAGTACTTC.

The sample holds many counts of this clonotype. The rearrangement links TRBV29-1 to TRBJ1-4, with TRBD1 matching over 7 bases. CDR3 length equals 13 residues. The germline gives CDR1 SQVTM, CDR2 ANQGSEA. V trimming: 6 bases; J trimming: 7 bases; junction bases outside the gene matches: 8. The CDR3: CSVGQVLGEKLFF. Written as DNA, the CDR3 is TGCAGCGTAGGACAGGTCCTCGGTGAAAAACTGTTTTTT.

On this clonotype: A much larger clone lies one base from this, so it may be a read error. This chain uses TRBV14 with TRBJ1-1, with D possibly matching TRBD1 (6 bases). Germline V lookup: CDR1 SGHDN, CDR2 FVKESK. The CDR3 contains 15 residues. The ends were cut back, 7 bases at V and 5 bases at J, with 20 bases in the middle. The CDR3 region has the DNA TGTGCCAGCAATCAAGGGGGGGGGCTGAGAACTGAAGCTTTCTTT. Translation gives CASNQGGGLRTEAFF. The full variable domain, completed using reference TRBV14 and TRBJ1-1, is EAGVTQFPSHSVIEKGQTVTLRCDPISGHDNLYWYRRVMGKEIKFLLHFVKESKQDESGMPNNRFLAERTGGTYSTLKVQPAELEDSGVYFCASNQGGGLRTEAFFGQGTRLTVV.

In this sample, this clonotype turned up many times. The chain has TRBV29-1 and TRBJ2-5, with 11 bases identical to TRBD1. The ends lost 4 bases at V and 1 base at J; junction bases unmatched: 2. Germline V gene lookup returns CDR1 SQVTM and CDR2 ANQGSEA. The CDR3 loop spans 14 amino acids. CDR3: CSVGGTGGQETQYF. The CDR3 DNA reads TGCAGCGTTGGTGGGACAGGGGGCCAAGAGACCCAGTACTTC.

This clonotype was observed many times. This chain uses TRBV7-9 with TRBJ2-7, with D possibly TRBD2 on 5 matching bases. CDR3 size: 15 residues. CDR1 and CDR2 (germline): SEHNR, FQNEAQ (reference sequence). V gave up 0 bases and J gave up 1 base, with 10 bases separating them. This chain's CDR3 is CASSLAGAESYEQYF. DNA for the CDR3: TGTGCCAGCAGCTTAGCTGGAGCGGAGTCCTACGAGCAGTACTTC.

At least ten counts were recorded for this clonotype. This CDR3 is CAVKGAGGPADTQYF. CDR3 in DNA: TGTGCCGTCAAGGGAGCGGGAGGGCCGGCAGATACGCAGTATTTT. This rearrangement joins TRBV10-3 to TRBJ2-3, with 10 bases matching TRBD2. V trimming: 11 bases; J trimming: 4 bases; junction bases outside the gene matches: 12. The CDR3 is 15 amino acids. Germline CDR1 reads ENHRY; CDR2 reads SYGVKD.